What follows are 20 T cell receptor beta chains derived from one specimen sequenced in a study of T cell changes during pregnancy in multiple sclerosis. The method was immunoSEQ multiplex PCR; TCRdb's version includes in-frame clones alone and lacks a portion of them. Of 20,000 to 25,000 clones in the sample, 70% to 90% were seen once. Sequenced here: CD8+ T cells from peripheral blood mononuclear cells, sampled in the first trimester of pregnancy. All receptors come from a female donor in good health, enrolled as a control in a pregnancy study.

In this sample, this clone turned up a few times. V gene TRBV5-4 combines with J gene TRBJ2-7, with TRBD2 identical over 8 bases. Looked up from germline, CDR1 is SGHNT and CDR2 is YYREEE (reference sequence). The trim removed 2 bases at V and 6 bases at J, leaving 10 bases unmatched. The CDR3 length is 15 residues. CDR3 protein: CASSFGSGAPGEQYF. The CDR3 DNA sequence: TGTGCCAGCAGCTTTGGTAGCGGGGCGCCCGGCGAGCAGTACTTC. Using reference TRBV5-4 and TRBJ2-7 for the parts outside the CDR3, the full variable domain is ETGVTQSPTHLIKTRGQQVTLRCSSQSGHNTVSWYQQALGQGPQFIFQYYREEENGRGNFPPRFSGLQFPNYSSELNVNALELDDSALYLCASSFGSGAPGEQYFGPGTRLTVT.

This clone counts as medium-sized. This chain uses TRBV6-1 with TRBJ2-7; TRBD1 matches 7 bases. Germline V gene data show CDR1 as MNHNS and CDR2 as SASEGT. V lost 3 bases, J lost 0 bases, and 2 bases stayed unmatched. The CDR3 contains 14 residues. This chain's CDR3 is CASSEGDSSYEQYF. The CDR3 region has the DNA TGTGCCAGCAGTGAGGGGGACAGCTCCTACGAGCAGTACTTC.

The rearrangement joins TRBV21-1 to TRBJ1-4; TRBD1, the table's D call, lacks a check against the DNA. TRBV21-1 is tagged as a pseudogene. This CDR3 spans 13 amino acids. Here the CDR3 DNA reads TGTGCCAGCAGCACAACAACTAATGAAAAACTGTTTTTT. This sequence encodes CASSTTTNEKLFF.

This clone was observed a few times. V gene TRBV4-2 combines with J gene TRBJ2-6, with 11 bases matching TRBD2. V trimming: 0 bases; J trimming: 1 base; junction bases outside the gene matches: 8. The germline V gene has CDR1 LGHNA and CDR2 YNFKEQ. The CDR3 contains 20 residues. The CDR3 sequence: CASSQDGDSGGASGANVLTF. The CDR3 DNA reads as TGTGCCAGCAGCCAAGATGGCGATAGCGGGGGGGCTTCTGGGGCCAACGTCCTGACTTTC.

Here the CDR3 DNA reads TGTGCCAGTAGTACTACAGGGGGGAGGACTGAAGCTTTCTTT. Amino acid sequence: CASSTTGGRTEAFF. The genes are TRBV19 and TRBJ1-1; TRBD1 aligns across 8 bases. Trimming cost V 4 bases and J 5 bases; bases outside gene matches: 6. The CDR3 loop spans 14 amino acids. Germline CDR1 is LNHDA and CDR2 is SQIVND (reference sequence). The whole variable domain, filled in from reference TRBV19 and TRBJ1-1, reads DGGITQSPKYLFRKEGQNVTLSCEQNLNHDAMYWYRQDPGQGLRLIYYSQIVNDFQKGDIAEGYSVSREKKESFPLTVTSAQKNPTAFYLCASSTTGGRTEAFFGQGTRLTVV.

This chain connects TRBV5-1 to TRBJ1-1, with D possibly matching TRBD1 (6 bases). The CDR3 covers 13 residues. Per the germline V gene, CDR1 is SGHRS and CDR2 is YFSETQ. Trimming took off 7 bases at V and 0 bases at J, with 10 bases between the two ends. As DNA, the CDR3 is TGCGCCAGCTCGGGACATTTGAACACTGAAGCTTTCTTT. Translation: CASSGHLNTEAFF.

The chain recombines TRBV27 with TRBJ2-7, with 10 bases lining up with TRBD2. The CDR3 is made up of 16 amino acids. V was clipped by 2 bases and J by 5 bases; unmatched bases: 9. Germline values: CDR1 MNHEY, CDR2 SMNVEV (reference sequence). The CDR3 DNA reads TGTGCCAGCAGTTTAACCCCAGCGGGGGGGCCCCACGAGCAGTACTTC. Translation gives CASSLTPAGGPHEQYF.

This chain joins TRBV9 and TRBJ1-4; 7 bases line up with TRBD1. This CDR3 spans 14 amino acids. The V and J ends lost 5 bases and 8 bases, in that order; junction bases with no gene match: 9. Germline V gene sequence: CDR1 SGDLS, CDR2 YYNGEE. CDR3 nucleotides: TGTGCCAGCAGGGCAGGGGGGTACAGCGAAAAACTGTTTTTT. Protein sequence: CASRAGGYSEKLFF.

This clone was observed a single time. This chain connects TRBV19 to TRBJ1-4, with 9 nucleotides matching TRBD1. This CDR3 is built from 14 residues. From germline, CDR1 is LNHDA and CDR2 SQIVND (reference sequence). With 5 bases clipped from V and 7 bases from J, the junction kept 5 bases outside the gene matches. CDR3 protein: CASSPGTGSEKLFF. The CDR3 region has the DNA TGTGCCAGTAGTCCTGGGACAGGGTCTGAAAAACTGTTTTTT. The full variable domain, its missing parts supplied by reference TRBV19 and TRBJ1-4, is DGGITQSPKYLFRKEGQNVTLSCEQNLNHDAMYWYRQDPGQGLRLIYYSQIVNDFQKGDIAEGYSVSREKKESFPLTVTSAQKNPTAFYLCASSPGTGSEKLFFGSGTQLSVL.

This chain connects TRBV27 to TRBJ2-1; tentative D call: TRBD1 (6 bases). Germline assignment: CDR1 MNHEY and CDR2 SMNVEV (reference sequence). Trimming pared 4 bases from V and 0 bases from J, leaving 13 bases between. The CDR3 spans 16 residues. The CDR3 sequence: CASSSPNRASYNEQFF. As DNA, the CDR3 is TGTGCCAGCAGTTCTCCCAACAGGGCCTCCTACAATGAGCAGTTCTTC.

The chain couples TRBV6-6 to TRBJ1-3; 9 nucleotides agree with TRBD1. Trimming cost V 6 bases and J 4 bases; bases outside gene matches: 7. Germline assignment: CDR1 MNHNY and CDR2 SVGAGI (reference sequence). The CDR3 spans 15 residues. CDR3 in amino acids: CASSIQGASGNTIYF. Here the CDR3 DNA reads TGTGCCAGCAGCATACAGGGGGCTTCGGGAAACACCATATATTTT.

The J gene is TRBJ1-1, the V gene TRBV7-9; 8 nucleotides match TRBD1. The CDR3 has 13 residues. Germline V gene lookup returns CDR1 SEHNR and CDR2 FQNEAQ (reference sequence). The J segment lost 6 bases and the V segment lost 5 bases, leaving 5 bases of the junction unmatched. In DNA, the CDR3 is TGTGCCAGCAGCCTAGGGGGACAGGCTGAAGCTTTCTTT. Its translation is CASSLGGQAEAFF. The full variable domain, with the rest looked up from reference TRBV7-9 and TRBJ1-1, is DTGVSQNPRHKITKRGQNVTFRCDPISEHNRLYWYRQTLGQGPEFLTYFQNEAQLEKSRLLSDRFSAERPKGSFSTLEIQRTEQGDSAMYLCASSLGGQAEAFFGQGTRLTVV.

The chain recombines TRBV11-2 with TRBJ2-3; TRBD1 matches at 8 bases. Germline V gives CDR1 SGHAT, CDR2 FQNNGV. The CDR3 length is 16 residues. V was clipped by 1 base and J by 5 bases; unmatched bases: 8. CDR3 bases: TGTGCCAGCAGCTTAGGGCCGACAGGGGTGGAAGATACGCAGTATTTT. Amino acids: CASSLGPTGVEDTQYF.

The rearrangement links TRBV6-1 to TRBJ1-1; D is uncertain. CDR3 length: 13 residues. Germline V lookup: CDR1 MNHNS, CDR2 SASEGT. The V and J ends lost 8 bases and 3 bases respectively, with 13 bases between them. This chain's CDR3 is CASGGLGYTEAFF. For the CDR3, the DNA is TGTGCCAGCGGAGGGTTGGGCTACACTGAAGCTTTCTTT.

The J gene is TRBJ2-7, the V gene TRBV10-2; 14 bases line up with TRBD2. With V trimmed by 6 bases and J by 2 bases, 3 bases remained unmatched. Germline CDR1 WSHSY, CDR2 SAAADI. The CDR3 runs 15 residues. CDR3 region: CASRGGLAGAYEQYF. The CDR3 DNA sequence: TGCGCCAGCAGAGGGGGACTAGCGGGGGCCTACGAGCAGTACTTC.

The V and J genes are TRBV7-2 and TRBJ1-3, with a weak D call TRBD1 (5 bases). Trimming took 1 base from V and 4 from J, leaving 8 bases between them. This CDR3 spans 14 amino acids. The germline CDR1 and CDR2 sequences are SGHTA and FQGNSA. The CDR3, as DNA: TGTGCCAGCAGCTTAGTGGAGGGGGGAAACACCATATATTTT. It specifies CASSLVEGGNTIYF.

This clone was counted only a few times. V and J are TRBV4-3 and TRBJ1-3; D uncertain. This CDR3 comprises 18 residues. The ends were cut back, 1 base at V and 0 bases at J, with 16 bases in the middle. Per germline, CDR1 LGHNA and CDR2 YSLEER. The CDR3 DNA is TGCGCCAGCAGCCAAGGGGTGCGCCTCAGCGCCTCTGGAAACACCATATATTTT. It translates to CASSQGVRLSASGNTIYF.

The chain is built from TRBV6-4 and TRBJ2-2; 8 nucleotides line up with TRBD2. The CDR3 is made up of 14 amino acids. V lost 2 bases, J lost 4 bases, and 0 bases stayed unmatched. Germline V gives CDR1 MRHNA, CDR2 SNTAGT. CDR3 region: CASSDGLATGELFF. CDR3 nucleotide sequence: TGTGCCAGCAGTGACGGACTAGCCACCGGGGAGCTGTTTTTT.

V is TRBV7-9 and J is TRBJ2-1, with 8 bases lining up with TRBD2. Per germline, CDR1 SEHNR and CDR2 FQNEAQ (reference sequence). The CDR3 length is 14 residues. After removal of 6 bases from V and 3 bases from J, the junction contained 4 bases not matched to a gene. The DNA of the CDR3 is TGTGCCAGCAGAGCGGGAGATAGCTACAATGAGCAGTTCTTC. It specifies CASRAGDSYNEQFF.

This clone occurred a few times. The chain joins TRBV14 to TRBJ2-7; perhaps TRBD2 as D (5 bases). V shed 1 base and J shed 0 bases, with 16 bases lying between them. The germline V gene encodes CDR1 SGHDN and CDR2 FVKESK. This CDR3 has 17 amino acids. The CDR3 region is CASSQGMRVGASYEQYF. The CDR3 DNA reads TGTGCCAGCAGCCAAGGGATGAGGGTAGGAGCCTCCTACGAGCAGTACTTC.